The 9 T cell receptor beta chains reported below all come from one sample, sequenced in a study of CD8+ T cells in alopecia areata. It was cDNA, reverse transcribed from extracted RNA, that served as the sequencing template. TCRdb keeps only in-frame clones here, not all; method: immunoSEQ multiplex PCR. The data contain 150,000 to 200,000 clones, around 60% of them singletons. Noted treatment: oral pan-JAK inhibitor, 5-10 mg twice daily. Sequenced here: CD4+ T cells sorted from blood, sampled at week 24, from a patient treated with tofacitinib. The receptor source for this set is a human donor with alopecia areata.

The gene calls are TRBV6-5 and TRBJ1-2; TRBD1 aligns across 9 bases. V was clipped by 9 bases and J by 7 bases; unmatched bases: 9. Per the germline V gene, CDR1 is MNHEY and CDR2 is SVGAGI. CDR3 length: 13 residues. DNA for the CDR3: TGTGCCAGTGCGGGACAGGGTTGGCGTGGCTACACCTTC. Translation gives CASAGQGWRGYTF.

This clone was seen only a few times. V and J are TRBV29-1 and TRBJ1-2; the match to TRBD1 covers 10 bases. The CDR3 loop spans 15 amino acids. The J segment lost 8 bases and the V segment lost 6 bases, leaving 15 bases of the junction unmatched. In germline, CDR1 is SQVTM, CDR2 ANQGSEA. CDR3 DNA sequence: TGCAGCGTCCTCCCGCCGGGGACAGGGGACTGGGGCTACACCTTC. Its protein product is CSVLPPGTGDWGYTF.

The V call is TRBV28, the J call TRBJ1-2, with 7 positions matching TRBD1. The CDR3 is 15 amino acids. V dropped 6 bases and J dropped 0; count of bases not matched to a gene: 7. Germline V gene data show CDR1 as MDHEN and CDR2 as SYDVKM. In DNA form, the CDR3 reads TGTGCCAGCAGCGGGGACAGCGCAACTAACTATGGCTACACCTTC. It yields the protein CASSGDSATNYGYTF.

The chain joins TRBV6-6 to TRBJ2-5, with D uncertain. The germline gives CDR1 MNHNY, CDR2 SVGAGI (reference sequence). CDR3 size: 13 residues. V was trimmed by 8 bases and J by 3 bases, leaving 13 bases between them. DNA of the CDR3: TGTGCCAGCTCAAGGAGCCAAGAAGAGACCCAGTACTTC. Translated, it gives CASSRSQEETQYF.

The V call is TRBV11-2, the J call TRBJ1-6; TRBD1 might be the D (5 bases). Germline V CDR1 and CDR2: SGHAT, FQNNGV. The V end was cut by 1 base, the J end by 14 bases, with 18 bases between. The CDR3 sequence is 15 residues long. The chain's CDR3 is CASSLVGTAVDSLHF. DNA for the CDR3: TGTGCCAGCAGCTTAGTTGGGACGGCGGTGGATTCCCTCCACTTT.

This clone has just a few counts. The chain combines TRBV7-9 with TRBJ2-7; the D gene could be TRBD1 or TRBD2 (6 bases each). Deletions cut 7 bases from V and 6 bases from J, with 22 bases between. Per germline, CDR1 SEHNR and CDR2 FQNEAQ (reference sequence). The CDR3 totals 15 residues. The CDR3 nucleotides read TGTGCCAGCATCCCACCGGTTGGGGGGCTGGGCGAGCAGTACTTC. As protein: CASIPPVGGLGEQYF.

This clone was recorded a few times. The rearrangement links TRBV5-1 to TRBJ1-1, with D maybe TRBD1 (5 bases). Germline V lookup: CDR1 SGHRS, CDR2 YFSETQ. Deletions cut 6 bases from V and 4 bases from J, with 10 bases between. There are 12 residues in the CDR3. The CDR3 sequence: CASNAGGTEAFF. In DNA, the CDR3 is TGCGCCAGCAACGCGGGGGGCACTGAAGCTTTCTTT.

The chain links TRBV6-5 to TRBJ2-7; TRBD1 might be the D (6 bases). CDR1 is MNHEY and CDR2 is SVGAGI in the germline V gene. V dropped 5 bases and J dropped 3 bases, with 11 bases sitting between them. The CDR3 sequence is 13 residues long. The CDR3 here is CASSPGTNYEQYF. In DNA form, the CDR3 reads TGTGCCAGCAGTCCCGGGACAAACTACGAGCAGTACTTC.

The chain is built from TRBV9 and TRBJ2-3; D call uncertain. Germline V gene lookup returns CDR1 SGDLS and CDR2 YYNGEE. V gave up 4 bases and J gave up 5 bases, with 8 bases separating them. CDR3 size: 12 residues. The CDR3 is CASSFLGDTQYF. The DNA of the CDR3 is TGTGCCAGCAGCTTCCTCGGAGATACGCAGTATTTT.